This T cell receptor beta chain derives from a study of identical twins. The CDR3 sequence is 14 residues long. CDR1 and CDR2 (germline): MNHEY, SVGEGT. cDNA carried unique molecular identifiers, and a universal primer site was added by template switching. Each CDR3 protein is one row after TCRdb ran MiXCR on the 5' RACE reads. This table has 690,000 or so distinct CDR3 sequences, around 8.3% appearing once. These data also featured in a second study, about yellow fever vaccine responses in identical twins.

Sequenced: PBMCs. This chain connects TRBV6-2 or TRBV6-3 to TRBJ2-7; 8 nucleotides match TRBD1. The source of this sequence is a woman aged 18-29 years in good health. The CDR3 spells CAPGTGQASYEQYF. In DNA form, the CDR3 reads TGTGCTCCGGGGACGGGACAGGCGTCCTACGAGCAGTACTTC.